Sequencing of this T cell receptor (beta chain) was carried out in a study of early T cells in non-severe SARS-CoV-2 infection. Broader study findings: Anti-spike CD8 specificities were favored by VDJdb matching, whose results missed private and CD4 specificities.

TCRdb redid the calling of the 5' RACE reads with MiXCR, one entry per CDR3 protein. The sample records about 90,000 distinct CDR3 sequences, 13% to 15% being singletons. The CDR3 is 12 residues long. Per the germline V gene, CDR1 is SQVTM and CDR2 is ANQGSEA. V was pared by 1 base and J by 4 bases, with 8 bases between. To note about this clonotype: The antigen remains undetermined.

The source material was whole blood. V gene TRBV29-1 combines with J gene TRBJ2-7; D could derive from TRBD1 or TRBD2 (5 bases each). This TCR was sampled from an adult who was a healthcare worker with PCR-confirmed SARS-CoV-2 infection or an uninfected control (not recorded which). In DNA, the CDR3 is TGCAGCGTTGAAGGCAGGGAGTACGAGCAGTACTTC. Protein: CSVEGREYEQYF.